Following are 21 T cell receptor beta chains from one sample sequenced in a study of identical twins. TCRdb independently ran MiXCR on the 5' RACE reads; one entry per CDR3 protein. The sample has approximately 690,000 distinct CDR3 sequences; 6.1% are singletons. The specimen was naive T cells sorted from blood. The origin of the receptors is a man between 18 and 35 years old in good health.

This clonotype came up many times. This chain links TRBV12-3 or TRBV12-4 with TRBJ2-1; 9 nucleotides match TRBD1. V was clipped by 7 bases and J by 4 bases; unmatched bases: 8. CDR3 length: 15 residues. The CDR3 nucleotides read TGTGCCAGCATCCCCGCGGGGACAGGGTACAATGAGCAGTTCTTC. It codes for CASIPAGTGYNEQFF.

The gene calls are TRBV30 and TRBJ1-4; D not resolved. Trimming left V 2 bases short and J 7 bases short, with 14 bases between. Germline values: CDR1 GTSNPN, CDR2 SVGIG (reference sequence). This CDR3 is 14 amino acids long. The CDR3 nucleotides read TGTGCCTGGAGTATAACGGGAGGCCCTGAAAAACTGTTTTTT. Translating it yields CAWSITGGPEKLFF. Full variable domain (missing parts from reference TRBV30 and TRBJ1-4): SQTIHQWPATLVQPVGSPLSLECTVEGTSNPNLYWYRQAAGRGLQLLFYSVGIGQISSEVPQNLSASRPQDRQFILSSKKLLLSDSGFYLCAWSITGGPEKLFFGSGTQLSVL.

This clonotype appeared many times. This chain links TRBV28 with TRBJ2-3, with D hard to call. CDR1 is MDHEN and CDR2 is SYDVKM in the germline V gene. CDR3 size: 15 residues. V was cut by 2 bases and J by 6 bases, with 15 bases left in between. Here the CDR3 reads CASSLLGLNADTQYF. The CDR3 nucleotides are TGTGCCAGCAGTTTACTGGGTTTGAACGCGGATACGCAGTATTTT.

This clonotype came up a few times. The chain employs TRBV5-1 and TRBJ1-1; TRBD1 matches 8 bases. The CDR3 contains 15 residues. Trimming cost V 6 bases and J 1 base; bases outside gene matches: 8. Germline V CDR1 and CDR2: SGHRS, YFSETQ. CDR3 residues: CASTVNRGGNTEAFF. DNA for the CDR3: TGCGCCAGCACCGTGAACAGGGGGGGGAACACTGAAGCTTTCTTT.

This clonotype has at least ten counts. The chain carries TRBV12-3 or TRBV12-4 and TRBJ2-5; D is possibly TRBD1 (6 bases). V lost 2 bases and J lost 3, with 7 bases in between. This CDR3 comprises 13 residues. CDR3 nucleotide sequence: TGTGCCAGCAGTTTACCAGGGGAAGAGACCCAGTACTTC. Protein product: CASSLPGEETQYF.

This clonotype appeared many times. One end of the junction does not line up with germline, which may come from a read error. V usage is TRBV18 and J usage is TRBJ2-5; a possible D gene is TRBD2 (6 bases). Germline V gives CDR1 KGHSH, CDR2 LQKENI. The CDR3 consists of 13 residues. CDR3 coding DNA: TGCGCCAGCAGCCCGGGACTCCAAGAGACCCAGTACTTC. This codes for CASSPGLQETQYF.

The V call is TRBV7-8, the J call TRBJ2-3; D possibly matches TRBD1 or TRBD2 (5 bases each). The CDR3 has 17 amino acids. The ends were cut back, 2 bases at V and 0 bases at J, with 15 bases in the middle. The germline gives CDR1 SGHVS, CDR2 FQNEAQ. CDR3 bases: TGTGCCAGCAGCTTATTCGGGGCGATCGCTAGCACAGATACGCAGTATTTT. Its translation: CASSLFGAIASTDTQYF.

The V and J genes are TRBV2 and TRBJ2-5; D may be TRBD1 (5 bases). V gave up 7 bases and J gave up 1 base, with 10 bases separating them. This CDR3 comprises 13 residues. The germline V gene encodes CDR1 SNHLY and CDR2 FYNNEI. The CDR3 DNA is TGTGCCAGCACAAGACAGTTCCAAGAGACCCAGTACTTC. Its protein is CASTRQFQETQYF.

In nucleotides, the CDR3 is TGCGCCAGCAGCCAAGAAATGGGCATGAACACTGAAGCTTTCTTT. This encodes CASSQEMGMNTEAFF. This chain links TRBV4-3 with TRBJ1-1, with D unresolved. Germline V gives CDR1 LGHNA, CDR2 YSLEER. The CDR3 has 15 residues. Deletions cut 0 bases from V and 0 bases from J, with 8 bases between.

This clonotype was seen more than once but under ten times. The genes are TRBV19 and TRBJ1-5; 12 positions match TRBD1. Per germline, CDR1 LNHDA and CDR2 SQIVND (reference sequence). Germline trimming cut 4 bases from V and 6 bases from J; bases unmatched to any gene: 7. The CDR3 is made up of 16 amino acids. CDR3 sequence (DNA): TGTGCCAGTAGTACTCGGGACAGGGGGCAAGGTCAGCCCCAGCATTTT. Protein sequence: CASSTRDRGQGQPQHF.

This clonotype has at least ten counts. The V gene is TRBV20-1, the J gene TRBJ1-2, with a possible D match to TRBD1 (5 bases). The germline gives CDR1 DFQATT, CDR2 SNEGSKA (reference sequence). CDR3 size: 14 residues. The V gene lost 8 bases and the J gene lost 6 bases, with 22 bases spanning the gap. CDR3 bases: TGCAGTACCAAACCCCCAGGGTTCAAAGATGGCTACACCTTC. It specifies CSTKPPGFKDGYTF.

This chain uses TRBV12-3 or TRBV12-4 with TRBJ1-5; no definite D call. V lost 2 bases to trimming and J lost 3 bases, with 8 bases between them. The CDR3 contains 14 residues. The CDR3 reads CASSLSRVNQPQHF. For the CDR3, the DNA is TGTGCCAGCAGTTTAAGCAGAGTCAATCAGCCCCAGCATTTT.

Only a few counts were recorded for this clonotype. The genes are TRBV5-1 and TRBJ2-7; 13 bases fit TRBD2. CDR3 size: 15 residues. Germline values: CDR1 SGHRS, CDR2 YFSETQ. The ends lost 3 bases at V and 3 bases at J; junction bases unmatched: 3. CDR3 loop: CASSSGTSGIYEQYV. For the CDR3, the DNA is TGCGCCAGCAGCTCCGGGACTAGCGGGATCTACGAGCAGTACGTC.

This clonotype was seen many times. V and J are TRBV29-1 and TRBJ2-1; a possible D gene is TRBD2 (6 bases). V dropped 3 bases and J dropped 9 bases, with 21 bases sitting between them. The CDR3 has 15 residues. Germline V gene lookup returns CDR1 SQVTM and CDR2 ANQGSEA. The CDR3 protein is CSVDARGMGASEQFF. The CDR3 bases are TGCAGCGTTGATGCGCGGGGCATGGGAGCGTCTGAGCAGTTCTTC.

The rearrangement links TRBV11-2 to TRBJ1-1; 7 bases are a match to TRBD1. This CDR3 spans 18 amino acids. Trimming removed 6 bases from V and 0 bases from J; junction bases left unmatched: 16. Germline CDR1 is SGHAT and CDR2 is FQNNGV. CDR3: CASSRDRAEVGVNTEAFF. As DNA, the CDR3 is TGTGCCAGCAGTCGAGACAGGGCAGAGGTCGGGGTGAACACTGAAGCTTTCTTT.

The gene calls are TRBV6-6 and TRBJ1-6; D unresolved. CDR3 length equals 11 residues. The V end lost 2 bases, the J end lost 17 bases, and 10 bases lay between the germline ends. Germline loops: CDR1 MNHNY, CDR2 SVGAGI (reference sequence). In DNA form, the CDR3 reads TGTGCCAGCAGTTACCTGGATAGGTTCCACTTT. Protein sequence: CASSYLDRFHF.

Note on this clonotype: The CDR3 does not end in the conserved phenylalanine or tryptophan, so this is likely a read error. V and J are TRBV7-2 and TRBJ2-5; 12 positions match TRBD2. The length of the CDR3 is 17 residues. Germline CDR1 SGHTA, CDR2 FQGNSA. Trimming took 0 bases from V and 0 from J; bases not matched to a gene: 2. CDR3 sequence: CASSLALAGGDQETQYL. The CDR3 bases are TGTGCCAGCAGCTTAGCCCTAGCGGGAGGGGACCAAGAGACCCAGTACCTC.

The chain uses TRBV28 and TRBJ2-7; D not resolved. There are 12 residues in the CDR3. Trimming left V 5 bases short and J 4 bases short, with 9 bases between. Germline V lookup: CDR1 MDHEN, CDR2 SYDVKM. This chain's CDR3 is CASSPPTYEQYF. The CDR3 DNA reads TGTGCCAGCAGTCCGCCCACTTACGAGCAGTACTTC.

The chain combines TRBV24-1 with TRBJ2-3, with 8 bases lining up with TRBD2. V shed 6 bases, J shed 0 bases, and the junction held 4 bases outside the gene matches. CDR1 is KGHDR, CDR2 SFDVKD, per germline. The length of the CDR3 is 15 residues. CDR3 nucleotide sequence: TGTGCCACCAGTCCCAAGCGGGGGAGCACAGATACGCAGTATTTT. As protein: CATSPKRGSTDTQYF.

The V gene is TRBV19, the J gene TRBJ2-2; the match to TRBD1 covers 8 bases. V shed 7 bases, J shed 0 bases, and the junction held 4 bases outside the gene matches. The germline gives CDR1 LNHDA, CDR2 SQIVND (reference sequence). The CDR3 sequence is 15 residues long. The CDR3 nucleotides read TGTGCCAGTATGGAGGACAGGGCGAACACCGGGGAGCTGTTTTTT. As protein: CASMEDRANTGELFF.

The chain couples TRBV5-1 to TRBJ1-6; D gene uncertain. This CDR3 is built from 15 residues. V was clipped by 3 bases and J by 6 bases, with 13 bases between them. Per germline, CDR1 SGHRS and CDR2 YFSETQ. CDR3 protein: CASSSSWGSNSPLHF. CDR3 nucleotides: TGCGCCAGCAGCTCGAGTTGGGGAAGTAATTCACCCCTCCACTTT.